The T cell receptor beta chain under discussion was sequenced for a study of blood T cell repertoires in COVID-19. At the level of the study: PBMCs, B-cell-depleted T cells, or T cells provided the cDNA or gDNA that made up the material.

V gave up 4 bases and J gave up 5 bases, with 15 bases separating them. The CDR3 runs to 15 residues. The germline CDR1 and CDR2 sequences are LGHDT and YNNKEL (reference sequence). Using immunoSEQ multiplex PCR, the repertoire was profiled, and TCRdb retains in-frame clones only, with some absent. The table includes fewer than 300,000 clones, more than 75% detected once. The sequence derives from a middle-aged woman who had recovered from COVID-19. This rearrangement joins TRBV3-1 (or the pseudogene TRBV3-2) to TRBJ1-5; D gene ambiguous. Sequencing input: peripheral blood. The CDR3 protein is CASSRPWPKYQPQHF. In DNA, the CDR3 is TGTGCCAGCAGCCGCCCCTGGCCCAAATATCAGCCCCAGCATTTT.